The present T cell receptor beta chain was sequenced within a study of blood T cells in healthy people across ages. Aged roughly 6 to 90, donors were systemically healthy Caucasians from Russia. Samples had at least 7 million PBMCs isolated from them. This clonotype has more than one count but fewer than ten. The antigen remains undetermined. With a J-beta primer mix and a sample-barcoded 5' primer, a second PCR ran 7 to 11 cycles. TCRdb processed the 5' RACE reads anew with MiXCR; each CDR3 protein has one entry. This table has 650,000 to 800,000 distinct CDR3 sequences, under 45% appearing once. General study results and limits: The study found more naive CD4+ cells and higher diversity in long-lived than aged donors.

This CDR3 is built from 17 residues. Germline CDR1 reads SEHNR; CDR2 reads FQNEAQ (reference sequence). The J segment lost 3 bases and the V segment lost 8 bases, leaving 13 bases of the junction unmatched. Sequenced: blood. The chain uses TRBV7-9 and TRBJ2-1, with 10 bases aligning to TRBD2. The clonotype was recovered from a man aged 60-69 years in good health. The CDR3 DNA is TGTGCCAGCCGAGACAGCCTAGCGGGGGCCCGCTACAATGAGCAGTTCTTC. This translates into CASRDSLAGARYNEQFF.